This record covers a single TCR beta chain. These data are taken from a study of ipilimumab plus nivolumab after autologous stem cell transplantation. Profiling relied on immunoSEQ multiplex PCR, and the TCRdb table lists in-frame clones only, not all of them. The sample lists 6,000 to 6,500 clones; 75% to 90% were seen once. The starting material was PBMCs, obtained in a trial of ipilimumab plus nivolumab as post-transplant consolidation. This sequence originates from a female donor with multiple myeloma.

The CDR3 sequence is CASSPTSVAIETQYF. In DNA form, the CDR3 reads TGTGCCAGCAGCCCGACTAGCGTCGCTATTGAGACCCAGTACTTC. The rearrangement uses TRBV7-9 and TRBJ2-5; 8 bases match TRBD2. The V segment lost 5 bases and the J segment 5 bases; nucleotides outside the gene matches: 10. The germline V gene encodes CDR1 SEHNR and CDR2 FQNEAQ (reference sequence). This CDR3 contains 15 residues.